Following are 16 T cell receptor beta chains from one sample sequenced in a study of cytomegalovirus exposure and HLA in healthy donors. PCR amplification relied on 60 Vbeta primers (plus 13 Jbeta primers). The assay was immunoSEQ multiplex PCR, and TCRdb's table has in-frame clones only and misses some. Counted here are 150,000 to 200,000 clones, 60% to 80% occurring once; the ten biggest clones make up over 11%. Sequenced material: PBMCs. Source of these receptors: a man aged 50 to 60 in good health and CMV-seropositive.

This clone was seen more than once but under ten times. CDR3 nucleotides: TGTGCCAGCAGTACGACGGGGTATAATTCACCCCTCCACTTT. This sequence encodes CASSTTGYNSPLHF. The chain couples TRBV6-6 to TRBJ1-6; D gene ambiguous. Germline V gives CDR1 MNHNY, CDR2 SVGAGI (reference sequence). This CDR3 contains 14 residues. Trimming took off 5 bases at V and 4 bases at J, with 9 bases between the two ends.

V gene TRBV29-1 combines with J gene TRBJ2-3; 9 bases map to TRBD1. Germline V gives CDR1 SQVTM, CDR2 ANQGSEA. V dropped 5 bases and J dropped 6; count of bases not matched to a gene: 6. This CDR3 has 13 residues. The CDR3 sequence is CSVWTGELDTQYF. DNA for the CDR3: TGCAGCGTTTGGACAGGGGAATTGGATACGCAGTATTTT.

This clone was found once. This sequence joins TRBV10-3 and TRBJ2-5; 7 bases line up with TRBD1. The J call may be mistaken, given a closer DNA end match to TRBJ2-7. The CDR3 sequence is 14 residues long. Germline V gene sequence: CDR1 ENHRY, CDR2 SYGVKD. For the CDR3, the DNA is TGTGCCATCAGTGAACGACAGGGTTCTCTCGAGCAGTACTTC. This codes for CAISERQGSLEQYF.

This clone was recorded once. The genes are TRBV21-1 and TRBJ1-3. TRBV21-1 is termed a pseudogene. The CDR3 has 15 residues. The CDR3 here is CASSNPGLSGNTIYF. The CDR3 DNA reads TGTGCCAGCAGCAACCCCGGGTTGAGTGGAAACACCATATATTTT.

CDR3: CAITRTGDSPLHF. The CDR3 bases are TGTGCCATCACACGGACAGGGGATTCACCCCTCCACTTT. This chain uses TRBV10-3 with TRBJ1-6, with 9 nucleotides matching TRBD1. Germline CDR1 reads ENHRY; CDR2 reads SYGVKD. CDR3 size: 13 residues. The trim removed 7 bases at V and 8 bases at J, leaving 3 bases unmatched.

The CDR3 coding sequence is TGTGCCAGCAGCCCCGGGACAGTTAACACTGAAGCTTTCTTT. This encodes CASSPGTVNTEAFF. This chain uses TRBV7-9 with TRBJ1-1, with TRBD1 matching 7 bases. Germline lookup yields CDR1 SEHNR and CDR2 FQNEAQ (reference sequence). With V trimmed by 5 bases and J by 2 bases, 5 bases remained unmatched. The CDR3 is made up of 14 amino acids.

In nucleotides, the CDR3 is TGTGCCACCAAGGAGGACAGGGACAGCACTGAAGCTTTCTTT. Protein sequence: CATKEDRDSTEAFF. This chain joins TRBV15 and TRBJ1-1, with 8 bases that match TRBD1. The CDR3 runs to 14 residues. Germline values: CDR1 LNHNV, CDR2 YYDKDF (reference sequence). The trim removed 7 bases at V and 4 bases at J, leaving 8 bases unmatched.

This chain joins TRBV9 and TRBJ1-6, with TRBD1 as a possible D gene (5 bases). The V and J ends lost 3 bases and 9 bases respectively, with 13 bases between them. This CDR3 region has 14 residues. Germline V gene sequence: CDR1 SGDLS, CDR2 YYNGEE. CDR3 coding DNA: TGTGCCAGCAGCGCGTTTTCAGGGATTTCACCCCTCCACTTT. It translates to CASSAFSGISPLHF.

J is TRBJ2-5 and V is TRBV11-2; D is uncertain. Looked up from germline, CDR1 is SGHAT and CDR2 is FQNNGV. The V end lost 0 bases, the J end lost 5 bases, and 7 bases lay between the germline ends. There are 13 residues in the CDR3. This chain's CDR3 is CASSLDARETQYF. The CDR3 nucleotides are TGTGCCAGCAGCTTAGATGCGCGGGAGACCCAGTACTTC.

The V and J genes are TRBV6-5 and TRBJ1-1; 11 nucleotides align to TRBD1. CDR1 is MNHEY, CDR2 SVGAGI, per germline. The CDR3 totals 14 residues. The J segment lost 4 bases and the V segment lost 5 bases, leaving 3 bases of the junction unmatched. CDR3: CASSTGTGGTEAFF. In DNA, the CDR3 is TGTGCCAGCAGTACTGGGACAGGGGGCACTGAAGCTTTCTTT.

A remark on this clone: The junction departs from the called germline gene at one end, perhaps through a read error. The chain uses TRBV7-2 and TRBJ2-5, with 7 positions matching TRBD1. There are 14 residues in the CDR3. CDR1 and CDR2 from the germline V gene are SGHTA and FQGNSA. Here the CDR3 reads CASSLDVLQGRENF. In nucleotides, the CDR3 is TGTGCCAGCAGCTTAGATGTGTTACAGGGGAGAGAAAACTTC.

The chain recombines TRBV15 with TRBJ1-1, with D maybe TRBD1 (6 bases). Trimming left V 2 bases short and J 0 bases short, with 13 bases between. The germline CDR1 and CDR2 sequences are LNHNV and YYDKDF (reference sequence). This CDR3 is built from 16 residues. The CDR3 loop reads CATSRYQTGMNTEAFF. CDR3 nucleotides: TGTGCCACCAGCAGATACCAGACAGGCATGAACACTGAAGCTTTCTTT.

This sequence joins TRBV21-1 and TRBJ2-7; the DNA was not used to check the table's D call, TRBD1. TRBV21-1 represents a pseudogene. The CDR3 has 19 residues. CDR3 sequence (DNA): TGTGCCAGCAGCATCCGAAAACGCATAGGGACAGGGGGCTCCTACGAGCAGTACGTC. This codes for CASSIRKRIGTGGSYEQYV.

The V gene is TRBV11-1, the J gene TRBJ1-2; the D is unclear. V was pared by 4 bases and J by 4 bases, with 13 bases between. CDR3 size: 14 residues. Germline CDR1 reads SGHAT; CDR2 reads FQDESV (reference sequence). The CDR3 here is CASSWGDKIYGYTF. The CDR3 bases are TGTGCCAGCAGCTGGGGAGACAAGATCTATGGCTACACCTTC.

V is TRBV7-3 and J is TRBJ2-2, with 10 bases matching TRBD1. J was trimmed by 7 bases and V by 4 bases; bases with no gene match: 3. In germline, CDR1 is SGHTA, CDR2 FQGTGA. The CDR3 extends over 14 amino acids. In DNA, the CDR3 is TGTGCCAGCAGCTCGGACAGGGGGATCGGGGAGCTGTTTTTT. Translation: CASSSDRGIGELFF.

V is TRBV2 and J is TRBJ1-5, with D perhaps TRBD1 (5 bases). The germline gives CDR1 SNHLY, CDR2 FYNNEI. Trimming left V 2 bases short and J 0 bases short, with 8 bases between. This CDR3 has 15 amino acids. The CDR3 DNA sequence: TGTGCCAGCAGTGAATCAGGGCCTAGCAATCAGCCCCAGCATTTT. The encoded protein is CASSESGPSNQPQHF.